This TCR beta chain was recovered during a study of response to subunit inactivated influenza vaccine. This clonotype occurred a few times. Its antigen is unknown. Regarding the study as a whole: The authors suggested that few new T cells are recruited per seasonal influenza vaccination.

CDR3 size: 13 residues. Per germline, CDR1 MNHEY and CDR2 SVGEGT. V dropped 4 bases and J dropped 7 bases, with 14 bases sitting between them. TCRdb called the RT-PCR reads again in MiXCR, with one record for every CDR3 protein. The table records 800,000 to 1,000,000 distinct CDR3 sequences, about 20% of them present only once. The chain uses TRBV6-2 or TRBV6-3 and TRBJ2-7; D gene uncertain. This TCR came from a man aged 45 to 65 who received an inactivated influenza vaccine. Specimen: PBMCs from blood, collected roughly 5 days after vaccination. The CDR3 here is CASSFQTGREQYF. CDR3 nucleotides: TGTGCCAGCAGTTTCCAGACCGGCCGGGAGCAGTACTTC.